This TCR beta chain was recovered during a study of identical twins. TCRdb re-derived calls from the 5' RACE reads in MiXCR, one entry per CDR3 protein. Of roughly 260,000 distinct CDR3 sequences in the sample, 6% to 8.5% were seen once. The ends lost 2 bases at V and 6 bases at J; junction bases unmatched: 0. This CDR3 has 13 residues. Germline V lookup: CDR1 MNHEY, CDR2 SMNVEV (reference sequence). The sample holds a few counts of this clonotype. The sample was also reused in another study, on yellow fever vaccine responses in identical twins.

The origin of this receptor is a young woman in good health. V and J are TRBV27 and TRBJ1-2; TRBD1 agrees at 10 bases. The sequenced sample consisted of CD8+ T cells sorted from blood. The CDR3, as DNA: TGTGCCAGCAGTTTAGGGACAGGGGATGGCTACACCTTC. Amino acids: CASSLGTGDGYTF.